These 15 T cell receptor beta chains originate from one sample sequenced in a study of a mutant IDH1 vaccine in newly diagnosed glioma. These TCRs are of unknown antigen specificity. This sample's time point: week 5, during vaccination. Each dose delivered 300 ug of mutant IDH1 20-mer peptide subcutaneously with imiquimod. Here immunoSEQ multiplex PCR was the method, and the copy in TCRdb shows in-frame clones only, minus some. Of tens of thousands of clones listed, about four fifths are singletons. Sample: PBMCs, taken from a glioma patient whose treatment included an IDH1 peptide vaccine. Receptors were obtained from a man younger than 45 with glioma.

J is TRBJ2-4 and V is TRBV5-6, with TRBD1 matching over 8 bases. CDR3 length: 14 residues. Germline V gives CDR1 SGHDT, CDR2 YYEEEE. V shed 0 bases, J shed 6 bases, and the junction held 2 bases outside the gene matches. The CDR3 nucleotides read TGTGCCAGCAGCTTGGAACAGGGGGGAAACATTCAGTACTTC. This translates into CASSLEQGGNIQYF.

This clone has more than one count but fewer than ten. This rearrangement joins TRBV7-2 to TRBJ1-1; possibly TRBD1 for D (5 bases). The CDR3 is 13 amino acids. From germline, CDR1 is SGHTA and CDR2 FQGNSA. V lost 1 base and J lost 3, with 6 bases in between. This CDR3 reads CASSLDRYTEAFF. The CDR3 nucleotides read TGTGCCAGCAGCTTAGACAGGTACACTGAAGCTTTCTTT.

CDR3 loop: CASSLSAGPPYEQYF. CDR3 nucleotides: TGTGCCAGCAGTTTATCGGCGGGCCCTCCCTACGAGCAGTACTTC. The genes are TRBV27 and TRBJ2-7; D possibly corresponds to TRBD2 (5 bases). The V end lost 0 bases, the J end lost 2 bases, and 11 bases lay between the germline ends. Germline CDR1 and CDR2: MNHEY and SMNVEV (reference sequence). The CDR3 runs to 15 residues.

By share, this clone counts as medium-sized. This chain connects TRBV19 to TRBJ2-3; 8 positions agree with TRBD1. Trimming cost V 3 bases and J 5 bases; bases outside gene matches: 7. CDR3 length: 15 amino acids. The germline CDR1 and CDR2 sequences are LNHDA and SQIVND (reference sequence). The DNA for the CDR3 is TGTGCCAGTAGTATTTCAGGGGGCTTTCAAGATACGCAGTATTTT. Its translation: CASSISGGFQDTQYF.

A few counts support this clone. V is TRBV28 and J is TRBJ2-7; the D is unclear. The length of the CDR3 is 12 residues. Between the trimmed V and J ends, which lost 5 bases and 9 bases, there was a span of 14 bases. Germline lookup yields CDR1 MDHEN and CDR2 SYDVKM. As DNA, the CDR3 is TGTGCCAGCAGTGACGCGCGTTCCGGGCAGTACTTC. Amino acid sequence: CASSDARSGQYF.

CDR3 amino acids: CASSLGGEDEKLFF. In DNA form, the CDR3 reads TGTGCCAGCAGCCTGGGGGGAGAAGATGAAAAACTGTTTTTT. The V call is TRBV28, the J call TRBJ1-4; tentatively, D is TRBD1 (5 bases). Per germline, CDR1 MDHEN and CDR2 SYDVKM. This CDR3 has 14 amino acids. The V gene lost 6 bases and the J gene lost 6 bases, with 14 bases spanning the gap.

This clone was seen just once. The chain employs TRBV5-1 and TRBJ2-7; D is ambiguous. The CDR3 has 15 amino acids. Trimming removed 4 bases at V and 4 bases at J, with 18 bases between. Germline CDR1 reads SGHRS; CDR2 reads YFSETQ. The CDR3, as DNA: TGCGCCAGCAGCCCCAACCGGAGATACATTTACGAGCAGTACTTC. Its translation is CASSPNRRYIYEQYF.

The V gene is TRBV7-9, the J gene TRBJ2-2, with D tentatively TRBD1 (6 bases). Germline V gene sequence: CDR1 SEHNR, CDR2 FQNEAQ (reference sequence). The CDR3 runs to 16 residues. V lost 9 bases and J lost 1, with 18 bases in between. The DNA for the CDR3 is TGTGCCAGTCCCAAAGAACAGGGAAAGAACACCGGGGAGCTGTTTTTT. It codes for CASPKEQGKNTGELFF.

The gene calls are TRBV10-3 and TRBJ2-3; tentatively, D is TRBD2 (6 bases). V lost 4 bases and J 10 bases, leaving 12 bases between the germline ends. The germline V gene encodes CDR1 ENHRY and CDR2 SYGVKD. The CDR3 length is 12 residues. CDR3 DNA sequence: TGTGCCATCAGTGGGGGGGATATCGCGCAGTATTTT. Amino acid sequence: CAISGGDIAQYF.

The rearrangement uses TRBV5-1 and TRBJ2-7; no definite D call. The length of the CDR3 is 15 residues. The germline CDR1 and CDR2 sequences are SGHRS and YFSETQ. Trimming took 3 bases from V and 2 from J, leaving 15 bases between them. The CDR3 DNA reads as TGCGCCAGCAGCTCGGGCCAATCTGGGACCTACGAGCAGTACTTC. Translating gives CASSSGQSGTYEQYF.

The chain has TRBV7-2 and TRBJ2-7; D may be TRBD2 (5 bases). Germline V gene sequence: CDR1 SGHTA, CDR2 FQGNSA. Trimming took off 3 bases at V and 4 bases at J, with 13 bases between the two ends. CDR3 size: 14 residues. CDR3 nucleotides: TGTGCCAGCAGCTTTACTGGGAGTAGTTACGAGCAGTACTTC. This sequence encodes CASSFTGSSYEQYF.

The chain joins TRBV19 to TRBJ2-7; 15 positions match TRBD2. Germline CDR1 LNHDA, CDR2 SQIVND (reference sequence). The V and J ends lost 5 bases and 2 bases, in that order; junction bases with no gene match: 4. The CDR3 covers 16 residues. The CDR3: CASSHRTSGRAYEQYF. The CDR3 DNA reads as TGTGCCAGTAGTCACCGGACTAGCGGGAGGGCCTACGAGCAGTACTTC.

The genes are TRBV2 and TRBJ2-3; tentatively, D is TRBD1 (7 bases). Germline V lookup: CDR1 SNHLY, CDR2 FYNNEI. The V gene lost 4 bases and the J gene lost 3 bases, with 14 bases spanning the gap. The CDR3 extends over 15 amino acids. In DNA, the CDR3 is TGTGCCAGCAGTGGACAGGGAGGTAGGACAGATACGCAGTATTTT. Translated: CASSGQGGRTDTQYF.

The chain combines TRBV5-1 with TRBJ2-2; 8 positions match TRBD1. This CDR3 has 15 residues. V lost 1 base and J lost 8; bases outside the gene matches: 7. Looked up from germline, CDR1 is SGHRS and CDR2 is YFSETQ. The CDR3: CASSLIVQGAGELFF. The DNA for the CDR3 is TGCGCCAGCAGCTTGATCGTCCAGGGGGCAGGGGAGCTGTTTTTT.

The rearrangement links TRBV9 to TRBJ2-3; TRBD1 or TRBD2 may be the D gene (7 bases each). Per germline, CDR1 SGDLS and CDR2 YYNGEE. Trimming cost V 6 bases and J 5 bases, with 19 bases left between them. This CDR3 comprises 15 residues. CDR3 residues: CASTQAGGGRDTQYF. The DNA of the CDR3 is TGTGCCAGCACACAGGCAGGGGGGGGCCGAGATACGCAGTATTTT.